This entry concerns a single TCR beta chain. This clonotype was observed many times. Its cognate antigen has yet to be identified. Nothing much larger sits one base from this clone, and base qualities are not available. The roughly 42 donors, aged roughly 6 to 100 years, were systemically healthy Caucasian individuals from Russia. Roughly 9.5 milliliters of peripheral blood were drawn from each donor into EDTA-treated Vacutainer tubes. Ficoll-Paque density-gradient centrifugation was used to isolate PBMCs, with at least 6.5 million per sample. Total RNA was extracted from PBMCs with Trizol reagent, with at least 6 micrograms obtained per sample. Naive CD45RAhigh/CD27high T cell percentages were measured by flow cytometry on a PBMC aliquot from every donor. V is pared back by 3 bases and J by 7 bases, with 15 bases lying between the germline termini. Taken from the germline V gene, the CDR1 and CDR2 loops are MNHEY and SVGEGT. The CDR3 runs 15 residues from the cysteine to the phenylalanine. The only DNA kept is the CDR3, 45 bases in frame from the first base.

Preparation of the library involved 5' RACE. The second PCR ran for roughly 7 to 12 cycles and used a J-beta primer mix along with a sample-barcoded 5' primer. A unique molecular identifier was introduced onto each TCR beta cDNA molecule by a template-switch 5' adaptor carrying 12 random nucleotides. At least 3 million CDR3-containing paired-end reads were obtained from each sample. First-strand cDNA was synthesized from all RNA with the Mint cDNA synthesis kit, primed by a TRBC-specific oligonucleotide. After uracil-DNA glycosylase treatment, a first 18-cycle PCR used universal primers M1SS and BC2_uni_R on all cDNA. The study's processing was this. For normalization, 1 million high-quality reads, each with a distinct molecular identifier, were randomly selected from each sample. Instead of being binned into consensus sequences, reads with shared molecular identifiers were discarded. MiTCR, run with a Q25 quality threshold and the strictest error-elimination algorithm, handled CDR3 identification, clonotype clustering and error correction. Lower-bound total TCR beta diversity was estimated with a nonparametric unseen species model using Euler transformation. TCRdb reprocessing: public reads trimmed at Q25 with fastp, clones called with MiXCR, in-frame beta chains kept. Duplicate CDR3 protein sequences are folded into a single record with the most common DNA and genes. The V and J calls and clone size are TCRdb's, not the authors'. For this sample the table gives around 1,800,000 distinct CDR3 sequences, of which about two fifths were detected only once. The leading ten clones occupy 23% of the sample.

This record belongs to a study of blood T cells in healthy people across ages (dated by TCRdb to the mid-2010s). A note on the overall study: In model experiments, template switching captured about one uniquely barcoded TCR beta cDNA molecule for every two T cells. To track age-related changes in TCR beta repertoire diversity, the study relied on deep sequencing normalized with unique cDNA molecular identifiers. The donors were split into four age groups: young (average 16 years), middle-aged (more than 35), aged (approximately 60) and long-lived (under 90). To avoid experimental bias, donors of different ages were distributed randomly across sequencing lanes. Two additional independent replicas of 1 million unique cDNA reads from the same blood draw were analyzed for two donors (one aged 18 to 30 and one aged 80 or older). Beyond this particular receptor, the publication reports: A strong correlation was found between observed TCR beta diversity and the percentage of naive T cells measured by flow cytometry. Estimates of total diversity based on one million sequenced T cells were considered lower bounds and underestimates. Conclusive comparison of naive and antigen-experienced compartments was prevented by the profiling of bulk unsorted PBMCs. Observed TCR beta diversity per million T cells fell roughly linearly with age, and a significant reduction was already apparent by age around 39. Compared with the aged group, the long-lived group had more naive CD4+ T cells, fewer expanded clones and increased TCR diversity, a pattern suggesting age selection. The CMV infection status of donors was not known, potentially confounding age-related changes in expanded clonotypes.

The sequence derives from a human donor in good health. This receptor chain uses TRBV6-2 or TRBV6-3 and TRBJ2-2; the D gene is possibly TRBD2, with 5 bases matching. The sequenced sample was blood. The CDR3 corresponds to CASSYISGGYGELFF. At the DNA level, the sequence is TGTGCCAGCAGTTATATCTCCGGCGGGTACGGGGAGCTGTTTTTT.